This TCR beta chain was documented in a study of blood T cells in healthy people across ages. This clonotype occurred a few times. The use of a sample-barcoded 5' primer and a J-beta primer mix characterized a second PCR of about 7 to 12 cycles. TCRdb reprocessed the 5' RACE reads via MiXCR and lists one record per CDR3 protein. The sample lists about 1.6 million distinct CDR3 sequences; roughly 32% were seen once. V shed 3 bases, J shed 4 bases, and the junction held 5 bases outside the gene matches. Germline V gene lookup returns CDR1 KGHSH and CDR2 LQKENI. This CDR3 is 14 amino acids long. The clonotype comes from a woman aged 30 to 39 in good health. V usage is TRBV18 and J usage is TRBJ2-5; 7 bases line up with TRBD2. Sequencing was done on a sample of blood. The CDR3 loop reads CASSPLAELETQYF. CDR3 sequence (DNA): TGTGCCAGCTCACCCCTAGCGGAGCTAGAGACCCAGTACTTC.